The sequence of this TCR beta chain was determined in a study of cytomegalovirus exposure and HLA in healthy donors (dated by TCRdb to 2016 to 2017). For the study in its entirety: A later analysis indicated that the roughly 120 validation repertoires were generated on the platform also employed for the 720 or so repertoires of the first cohort. The study was designed to test whether signatures of past pathogen exposure could be identified by cataloging public T cell receptors. A separate validation cohort of roughly 130 different subjects was used in addition to the roughly 720-subject first cohort. High-throughput TCR immunosequencing, statistical association of individual TCRs with disease status, and machine learning were combined to predict cytomegalovirus infection status.

Library generation was performed with the immunoSEQ multiplex PCR assay. Per the source publication's procedure: A statistical classification framework was built to diagnose cytomegalovirus status from the catalog of TCR beta chain sequences. TCRdb holds this immuneACCESS table with in-frame rearrangements only. Some clones are missing; in checked studies, unresolved V genes explain under half, and the rest has no known cause. The V and J calls and clone size are taken from that table; D and trimming were inferred from the DNA. The sample table records roughly 150,000 clones; under 90% of these occur just once. Around a tenth of the sample rests with the top ten. Separate from the roughly 700-subject first cohort, the validation cohort of about 130 subjects was the group to which the donors belonged. Study-level results and caveats: A total of 150 or so TCR beta chains were listed by the study as associated with cytomegalovirus. According to the authors, the approach could potentially be generalized to other disease states and immunological phenotypes. While some public TCRs were present in many individuals, most TCR sequences turned up only very rarely across donors. In a later analysis, TCRs clustered in the first cohort were found to also tend to co-occur in the approximately 120 validation repertoires, with about 93% of cluster scores above 0. All 120 or so repertoires were used to score co-occurrence in the validation cohort in a later analysis, because that analysis had no HLA typing for the cohort. The classifier was reported to diagnose cytomegalovirus status with high specificity and sensitivity in both the original cohort and the validation cohort. A few of the identified cytomegalovirus-associated TCR beta chains were confirmed in vitro to be specific for cytomegalovirus antigens.

Turning to this clone: Its antigen is unknown. Base qualities are not provided; no much larger clone lies one nucleotide away.

Sequences KGHSH (CDR1) and LQKENI (CDR2) are obtained from the germline V gene. The junction carries 12 bases between V and J, which are trimmed by 4 bases and 5 bases respectively. Taken from cysteine to phenylalanine, the CDR3 has 14 residues. The entry retains the CDR3 DNA only, 42 bases that are in frame from base 1. The sequence joins TRBV18 to TRBJ2-1; possibly the D gene is TRBD2, per 7 matching bases. The TCR originated in a woman younger than 35 in good health and CMV-seropositive. The sample taken for sequencing was PBMCs. The DNA is as follows: TGTGCCAGCTCACTAGTAGGGGGGGACAATGAGCAGTTCTTC. Its protein is CASSLVGGDNEQFF.